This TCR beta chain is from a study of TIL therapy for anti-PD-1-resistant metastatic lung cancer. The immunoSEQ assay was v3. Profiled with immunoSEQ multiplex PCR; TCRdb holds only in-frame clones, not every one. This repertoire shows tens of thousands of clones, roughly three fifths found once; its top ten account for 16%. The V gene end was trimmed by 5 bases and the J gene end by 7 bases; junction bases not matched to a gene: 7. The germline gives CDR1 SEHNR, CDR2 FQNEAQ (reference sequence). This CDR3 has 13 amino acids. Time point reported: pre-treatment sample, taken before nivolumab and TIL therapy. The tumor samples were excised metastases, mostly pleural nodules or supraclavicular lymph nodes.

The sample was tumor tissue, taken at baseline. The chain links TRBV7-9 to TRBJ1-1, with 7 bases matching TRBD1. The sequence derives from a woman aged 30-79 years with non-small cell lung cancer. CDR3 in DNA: TGTGCCAGCAGCGAGAATTGGGACAGTGAAGCTTTCTTT. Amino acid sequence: CASSENWDSEAFF. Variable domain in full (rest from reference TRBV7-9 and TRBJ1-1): DTGVSQNPRHKITKRGQNVTFRCDPISEHNRLYWYRQTLGQGPEFLTYFQNEAQLEKSRLLSDRFSAERPKGSFSTLEIQRTEQGDSAMYLCASSENWDSEAFFGQGTRLTVV.